These T cell receptor beta chains were read from a single sample in a study of cytomegalovirus exposure and HLA in healthy donors. The repertoire was sequenced with immunoSEQ multiplex PCR; TCRdb's copy has only in-frame clones and lacks some. Counted here are some 190,000 clones, about four fifths occurring once; the ten biggest clones make up about 1.4%. Input material: PBMCs. All receptors derive from a woman in her forties or fifties in good health and CMV-seronegative. The CDR3 runs from the conserved cysteine through the conserved F or W. Fields, in order: D gene, V gene, J gene, CDR3 length, clone size, CDR3 protein, CDR3 DNA. D genes are given only for firm matches. Clone size, where shown, is once, few, many, or a class for clones that have expanded.

>TRBD1|TRBV20-1|TRBJ1-2|10|NA
CSAIDRGNTF
TGCAGTGCTATTGACAGGGGCAACACCTTC
>TRBD2|TRBV4-3|TRBJ2-2|19|NA
CASSSKVPAGGGNTGELFF
TGCGCCAGCAGCTCCAAGGTCCCAGCTGGCGGGGGGAACACCGGGGAGCTGTTTTTT
>TRBD1|TRBV2|TRBJ2-5|15|NA
CASGRDRGFQETQYF
TGTGCCAGCGGCCGGGACAGGGGCTTCCAAGAGACCCAGTACTTC
>NA|TRBV15|TRBJ1-2|15|NA
CATSRDQGVGYGYTF
TGTGCCACCAGCAGAGATCAAGGGGTTGGTTATGGCTACACCTTC
>TRBD1|TRBV6-1|TRBJ1-2|15|NA
CASHVERGQSYGYTF
TGTGCCAGCCACGTAGAGAGGGGACAGTCATATGGCTACACCTTC
>NA|TRBV9|TRBJ1-3|18|NA
CASSVDPTWGGSGNTIYF
TGTGCCAGCAGCGTAGACCCCACCTGGGGAGGATCTGGAAACACCATATATTTT
>TRBD1|TRBV7-6|TRBJ1-5|14|NA
CASSRIDRDQPQHF
TGTGCCAGCAGCCGAATAGACAGGGATCAGCCCCAGCATTTT
>NA|TRBV7-2|TRBJ2-1|17|once
CASSAGGSGGPYNEQFF
TGTGCCAGCAGCGCCGGGGGTAGCGGAGGTCCCTACAATGAGCAGTTCTTC
>NA|TRBV2|TRBJ1-2|11|NA
CASSIAGGYTF
TGTGCCAGCAGCATCGCCGGGGGCTACACCTTC
>TRBD2|TRBV27|TRBJ2-7|15|NA
CASSGRASGTYEQYF
TGTGCCAGCAGTGGCCGGGCTAGCGGGACCTACGAGCAGTACTTC
>NA|TRBV2|TRBJ2-7|12|few
CASSSTSYEQYF
TGTGCCAGCAGCTCCACATCCTACGAGCAGTACTTC
>TRBD1|TRBV6-1|TRBJ1-2|15|once
CASGGWTGTGLGYTF
TGTGCCAGCGGGGGATGGACGGGGACAGGGCTGGGCTACACCTTC
>NA|TRBV19|TRBJ2-1|15|once
CASRWSQGSSYEQFF
TGTGCCAGTAGGTGGTCCCAGGGAAGTTCGTATGAGCAGTTCTTC
>TRBD2|TRBV2|TRBJ2-1|15|NA
CASSATGGPPDEQFF
TGTGCCAGCAGTGCAACGGGAGGGCCGCCGGATGAGCAGTTCTTC
>NA|TRBV15|TRBJ1-4|15|NA
CATSRGGATNEKLFF
TGTGCCACCAGCAGAGGGGGGGCAACTAATGAAAAACTGTTTTTT
>TRBD1|TRBV2|TRBJ1-1|14|NA
CASRLTGANTEAFF
TGTGCCAGCAGGTTGACAGGGGCGAACACTGAAGCCTTCTTT
>TRBD1|TRBV5-1|TRBJ2-1|14|NA
CASSPQTGGNEQFF
TGCGCCAGCAGCCCGCAAACAGGGGGCAATGAGCAGTTCTTC
>TRBD1|TRBV7-9|TRBJ1-1|16|NA
CASSQTGGMGGTEAFF
TGTGCCAGCAGCCAGACAGGGGGTATGGGAGGCACTGAAGCTTTCTTT
>TRBD1|TRBV5-4|TRBJ2-7|16|once
CASSGRSGTGAYEQYF
TGTGCCAGCAGCGGACGCTCCGGGACAGGCGCTTACGAGCAGTACTTC
>TRBD1|TRBV2|TRBJ1-5|15|few
CASSEDRASNQPQHF
TGTGCCAGCAGCGAGGACAGGGCTAGCAATCAGCCCCAGCATTTT
>TRBD1|TRBV7-2|TRBJ1-2|15|NA
CASSLGDRTNYGYTF
TGTGCCAGCAGCCTAGGGGACAGGACGAACTATGGCTACACCTTC
>TRBD1|TRBV30|TRBJ1-1|14|few
CAWRWRTGYTEAFF
TGTGCCTGGAGGTGGAGGACAGGGTACACTGAAGCTTTCTTT
>TRBD1|TRBV6-1|TRBJ1-5|15|few
CASRTTGDSNQPQHF
TGTGCCAGCAGGACGACAGGGGATAGCAATCAGCCCCAGCATTTT
>NA|TRBV5-1|TRBJ2-3|15|NA
CASSLAGGITDTQYF
TGCGCCAGCAGCTTGGCCGGGGGAATCACAGATACGCAGTATTTT
>TRBD1|TRBV6-5|TRBJ1-4|15|NA
CASSSPGTANEKLFF
TGTGCCAGCAGTTCCCCGGGGACAGCTAATGAAAAACTGTTTTTT
>TRBD1|TRBV5-4|TRBJ1-3|15|NA
CASSSDRGTGNTIYF
TGTGCCAGCAGCTCGGACAGGGGAACAGGAAACACCATATATTTT
>NA|TRBV18|TRBJ1-5|13|NA
CASSPLINQPQHF
TGTGCCAGCTCACCCCTTATAAATCAGCCCCAGCATTTT
>TRBD1|TRBV9|TRBJ1-2|15|NA
CASSPGQGLADGYTF
TGTGCCAGCAGCCCCGGACAGGGGTTGGCAGATGGCTACACCTTC
>NA|TRBV7-3|TRBJ2-5|15|once
CASSLSGLVQETQYF
TGTGCCAGCAGCTTAAGCGGGCTTGTGCAAGAGACCCAGTACTTC
>TRBD1|TRBV18|TRBJ1-5|14|NA
CASLGTGNNQPQHF
TGTGCCAGCCTGGGGACAGGGAACAATCAGCCCCAGCATTTT
>NA|TRBV7-2|TRBJ1-2|15|NA
CASSPSGTNNYGYTF
TGTGCCAGCAGCCCTTCCGGGACAAACAACTATGGCTACACCTTC
>TRBD2|TRBV5-1|TRBJ2-3|15|NA
CASSLGTSGADTQYF
TGCGCCAGCAGCTTGGGGACTAGCGGGGCAGATACGCAGTATTTT
>TRBD1|TRBV15|TRBJ2-7|15|NA
CATSRGGQASYEQYF
TGTGCCACCAGCAGAGGAGGACAGGCTTCCTACGAGCAGTACTTC
>NA|TRBV28|TRBJ1-2|15|NA
CASSDPTRSRGGYTF
TGTGCCAGCAGCGATCCCACCCGATCCCGGGGAGGCTACACCTTC
>TRBD1|TRBV6-1|TRBJ1-5|14|few
CARSGTVSNQPQHF
TGTGCCAGAAGTGGGACAGTGAGCAATCAGCCCCAGCATTTT
>TRBD1|TRBV29-1|TRBJ1-2|12|NA
CSVEVQGSGYTF
TGCAGCGTTGAAGTACAGGGGTCTGGCTACACCTTC
>TRBD2|TRBV4-3|TRBJ2-1|17|NA
CASSQEEGGGGYNEQFF
TGCGCCAGCAGCCAAGAGGAAGGCGGCGGGGGCTACAATGAGCAGTTCTTC
>NA|TRBV6-5|TRBJ1-2|14|NA
CASSPLGQNYGYTF
TGTGCCAGCAGTCCCCTTGGACAGAACTATGGCTACACCTTC
>TRBD1|TRBV6-1|TRBJ1-4|21|NA
CASSEAPFGQGAGGSNEKLFF
TGTGCCAGCAGTGAAGCCCCCTTCGGACAGGGGGCGGGCGGCTCTAATGAAAAACTGTTTTTT
>NA|TRBV19|TRBJ1-5|16|NA
CASNSIGVLSNQPQHF
TGTGCCAGTAACTCCATCGGAGTCCTTAGCAATCAGCCCCAGCATTTT
>NA|TRBV19|TRBJ2-1|14|once
CASSSGRGNNEQFF
TGTGCCAGTAGTAGTGGCAGGGGCAACAATGAGCAGTTCTTC
>NA|TRBV28|TRBJ1-2|13|NA
CASRGPTGRGYTF
TGTGCCAGCAGGGGCCCGACGGGGAGAGGCTACACCTTC
>NA|TRBV6-6|TRBJ1-1|14|NA
CASSRGTVNTEAFF
TGTGCCAGCAGTCGCGGGACGGTGAACACTGAAGCTTTCTTT
>TRBD1|TRBV6-5|TRBJ2-3|16|NA
CASSSPGQGGTDTQYF
TGTGCCAGCAGTTCTCCGGGACAGGGTGGGACAGATACGCAGTATTTT
>NA|TRBV5-8|TRBJ1-2|14|NA
CASSLAGTAYGYTF
TGTGCCAGCAGCTTGGCAGGTACAGCTTATGGCTACACCTTC
>TRBD1|TRBV6-5|TRBJ1-2|14|NA
CASSRTGDAYGYTF
TGTGCCAGCAGCCGGACAGGCGATGCCTATGGCTACACCTTC
>TRBD2|TRBV9|TRBJ2-1|16|NA
CASSVDTSGFLNEQFF
TGTGCCAGCAGCGTAGATACTAGCGGGTTCTTGAATGAGCAGTTCTTC
>NA|TRBV12-2|TRBJ1-1|18|NA
CASRWSRGPCLPGTEAFF
TGTGCAAGTCGCTGGTCGAGGGGGCCCTGTTTACCGGGGACTGAAGCTTTCTTT
>NA|TRBV6-1|TRBJ1-5|14|NA
CASSYGGGNQPQHF
TGTGCCAGCAGTTATGGCGGGGGGAATCAGCCCCAGCATTTT
>NA|TRBV6-5|TRBJ2-2|16|NA
CASSYWQGSSSGELFF
TGTGCCAGCAGTTACTGGCAGGGTAGTTCTTCCGGGGAGCTGTTTTTT
>TRBD2|TRBV5-6|TRBJ2-5|14|NA
CASSLEAGGRQQYF
TGTGCCAGCAGCTTGGAAGCGGGAGGGCGTCAGCAGTACTTC